Below are 5 T cell receptor beta chains sequenced from a single sample in a study of T cell changes during pregnancy in multiple sclerosis. Measured with immunoSEQ multiplex PCR; TCRdb has only the in-frame clones, and not every one. The sample lists around 96,000 clones; about 94% were seen once. The sequenced sample was peripheral blood, obtained in the third trimester of pregnancy. The source of these receptors is a female donor with multiple sclerosis, enrolled in a pregnancy study.

This rearrangement joins TRBV7-2 to TRBJ2-5; D call uncertain. Germline lookup yields CDR1 SGHTA and CDR2 FQGNSA. This CDR3 is 13 amino acids long. V gave up 5 bases and J gave up 2 bases, with 9 bases separating them. The CDR3 nucleotides are TGTGCCAGCAGCCGAGACTTGCAAGAGACCCAGTACTTC. Translation gives CASSRDLQETQYF.

This chain joins TRBV28 and TRBJ2-7, with D maybe TRBD2 (6 bases). This CDR3 is 16 amino acids long. Deletions cut 3 bases from V and 0 bases from J, with 15 bases between. Germline CDR1 and CDR2: MDHEN and SYDVKM. The CDR3 DNA follows: TGTGCCAGCAGTTTCCGGCTAGCGACAAGCTCCTACGAGCAGTACTTC. As protein: CASSFRLATSSYEQYF.

V is TRBV28 and J is TRBJ1-4, with 7 bases that match TRBD1. The CDR3 loop spans 15 amino acids. Trimming removed 3 bases from V and 5 bases from J; junction bases left unmatched: 6. The germline V gene has CDR1 MDHEN and CDR2 SYDVKM. This CDR3 reads CASSFGTARNEKLFF. CDR3 coding DNA: TGTGCCAGCAGTTTCGGGACAGCGCGAAATGAAAAACTGTTTTTT.

J is TRBJ1-2 and V is TRBV14, with TRBD1 identical over 9 bases. V shed 7 bases and J 5 bases; nucleotides not matched to a gene: 5. The germline V gene has CDR1 SGHDN and CDR2 FVKESK. The CDR3 spans 13 residues. This chain's CDR3 is CASTRGQGYGYTF. The CDR3 DNA sequence: TGTGCCAGCACCCGAGGACAGGGGTATGGCTACACCTTC.

The chain recombines TRBV6-1 with TRBJ2-1; 11 nucleotides align to TRBD2. Looked up from germline, CDR1 is MNHNS and CDR2 is SASEGT. CDR3 length: 16 amino acids. Unmatched junction bases numbered 6, after V lost 1 base and J lost 7 bases. Here the CDR3 reads CASSEGLAGGRNEQFF. The CDR3 DNA sequence: TGTGCCAGCAGTGAAGGGCTAGCGGGAGGTAGGAATGAGCAGTTCTTC.